This TCR beta chain emerged from a study of monozygotic twins with inflammatory bowel disease. Whole blood supplied total RNA, and T cells were not sorted. The study's findings and limits: In the analysis, different T cell subtypes could not be told apart. Researchers reported no repertoire similarity difference between concordant and discordant twins, possibly from limited power.

Comment on this clonotype: Its specificity is not known.

During cDNA synthesis, UMIs that each contained a 6-nucleotide sample barcode were added by means of template switching. TCRdb re-called the 5' RACE reads and gives one entry per CDR3 protein, without DNA. This repertoire includes about 330,000 distinct CDR3 sequences. This CDR3 comprises 15 residues. Sequences were obtained from blood. The sequence was collected from a human donor with ulcerative colitis or Crohn's disease, or a healthy co-twin of an affected twin (not recorded which). The V call is TRBV12-3 or TRBV12-4, the J call TRBJ2-1; TCRdb names TRBD2, which stays unverified in the absence of DNA. CDR3 in amino acids: CASSFGSGGYNEQFF.